The next 21 T cell receptor beta chains were all read from a single sample in a study of blood T cell repertoires in COVID-19. The method was immunoSEQ multiplex PCR; TCRdb's version includes in-frame clones alone and lacks a portion of them. The data contain about 160,000 clones, 65% to 85% of them singletons. Sequences were obtained from peripheral blood. All receptors derive from a woman of 80 years or more with active or convalescent COVID-19.

The chain uses TRBV6-2 or TRBV6-3 and TRBJ1-2, with D unresolved. Looked up from germline, CDR1 is MNHEY and CDR2 is SVGEGT. This CDR3 spans 16 amino acids. Between the trimmed V and J ends, which lost 1 base and 0 bases, there was a span of 12 bases. This CDR3 is CASSYYPRNPNYGYTF. For the CDR3, the DNA is TGTGCCAGCAGTTACTACCCCAGGAACCCTAACTATGGCTACACCTTC.

The V call is TRBV19, the J call TRBJ1-1; D gene uncertain. V lost 1 base and J 4 bases, leaving 10 bases between the germline ends. Germline V gene data show CDR1 as LNHDA and CDR2 as SQIVND (reference sequence). The CDR3 is 14 residues long. In nucleotides, the CDR3 is TGTGCCAGTAGTATAGGGGCGGGTCGCACTGAAGCTTTCTTT. Protein product: CASSIGAGRTEAFF.

The CDR3 reads CASRTGTGGVGNTIYF. CDR3 DNA: TGTGCCAGTAGAACTGGGACAGGGGGCGTGGGAAACACCATATATTTT. J is TRBJ1-3 and V is TRBV19, with 12 bases identical to TRBD1. The CDR3 length is 16 residues. V lost 6 bases to trimming and J lost 4 bases; unmatched junction nucleotides: 7. Germline CDR1 reads LNHDA; CDR2 reads SQIVND (reference sequence).

The rearrangement uses TRBV7-8 and TRBJ2-3, with 8 bases aligning to TRBD2. There are 15 residues in the CDR3. After removal of 6 bases from V and 4 bases from J, the junction contained 9 bases not matched to a gene. CDR1 is SGHVS and CDR2 is FQNEAQ in the germline V gene. CDR3 sequence (DNA): TGTGCCAGCAGGTTGTCCGGGACTAGTCCAGATACGCAGTATTTT. Amino acid sequence: CASRLSGTSPDTQYF.

This clone has more than one count but fewer than ten. The chain employs TRBV6-6 and TRBJ1-3; D gene ambiguous. In germline, CDR1 is MNHNY, CDR2 SVGAGI (reference sequence). Trimming removed 5 bases at V and 0 bases at J, with 8 bases between. The CDR3 is 14 residues long. The CDR3 reads CASSTRDSGNTIYF. For the CDR3, the DNA is TGTGCCAGCAGTACCCGGGACTCTGGAAACACCATATATTTT.

The CDR3 is CASSQDIGGNLYEQYF. The CDR3, as DNA: TGTGCCAGCAGCCAAGATATTGGGGGCAACCTCTACGAGCAGTACTTC. The J gene is TRBJ2-7, the V gene TRBV4-2, with a tentative D call TRBD1 (6 bases). The CDR3 is 16 residues long. In germline, CDR1 is LGHNA, CDR2 YNFKEQ. V was pared by 0 bases and J by 3 bases, with 15 bases between.

The CDR3 DNA is TGTGCCAGCTCTTTGGACAGGGTTGATGATTATGGCTACACCTTC. It yields the protein CASSLDRVDDYGYTF. The rearrangement links TRBV18 to TRBJ1-2, with 8 bases matching TRBD1. J was trimmed by 5 bases and V by 6 bases; bases with no gene match: 11. CDR3 length: 15 residues. Germline CDR1 KGHSH, CDR2 LQKENI.

This sequence joins TRBV19 and TRBJ1-6; D not certain. This CDR3 contains 12 residues. CDR1 is LNHDA and CDR2 is SQIVND in the germline V gene (reference sequence). The V end lost 4 bases, the J end lost 7 bases, and 5 bases lay between the germline ends. The DNA for the CDR3 is TGTGCCAGTAGTAGGCAGAATTCACCCCTCCACTTT. The encoded protein is CASSRQNSPLHF.

The CDR3 DNA reads TGTGCCAGCAGCCGGGACAGCCTGAGCGAGCAGTACTTC. The encoded protein is CASSRDSLSEQYF. The chain is built from TRBV7-2 and TRBJ2-7; 7 bases align to TRBD1. The CDR3 has 13 residues. Losses at the gene ends were 5 bases for V and 6 bases for J; bases not matched to a gene: 7. CDR1 and CDR2 from the germline V gene are SGHTA and FQGNSA.

The rearrangement links TRBV27 to TRBJ2-7, with a possible D match to TRBD1 (6 bases). The germline V gene encodes CDR1 MNHEY and CDR2 SMNVEV (reference sequence). V was pared by 5 bases and J by 2 bases, with 19 bases between. CDR3 size: 16 residues. The CDR3 DNA reads TGTGCCAGCAGTCCGTGGTGGACAGATAAAACCTACGAGCAGTACTTC. This gives the protein CASSPWWTDKTYEQYF.

The table lists this clone with a few counts. J is TRBJ1-2 and V is TRBV11-2; TRBD1 matches 8 bases. Trimming at V came to 6 bases and at J to 5 bases, leaving 8 bases not matched to a gene. Germline CDR1 SGHAT, CDR2 FQNNGV. This CDR3 has 14 amino acids. CDR3 in amino acids: CASRETGDTYGYTF. The DNA for the CDR3 is TGTGCCAGCAGAGAGACAGGGGACACGTATGGCTACACCTTC.

The chain couples TRBV3-1 (or the pseudogene TRBV3-2) to TRBJ1-2; a weak D match, TRBD1 (6 bases). The CDR3 is 14 residues long. Looked up from germline, CDR1 is LGHDT and CDR2 is YNNKEL (reference sequence). V shed 4 bases and J shed 0 bases, with 9 bases lying between them. This chain's CDR3 is CASSLRTANYGYTF. The DNA of the CDR3 is TGTGCCAGCAGCCTTAGGACAGCTAACTATGGCTACACCTTC.

This rearrangement joins TRBV27 to TRBJ2-1; D remains unclear. Per the germline V gene, CDR1 is MNHEY and CDR2 is SMNVEV (reference sequence). V gave up 3 bases and J gave up 5 bases, with 2 bases separating them. The length of the CDR3 is 11 residues. The CDR3 bases are TGTGCCAGCAGTTTTAACAATGAGCAGTTCTTC. It translates to CASSFNNEQFF.

The J gene is TRBJ1-1, the V gene TRBV27; D gene unclear. The CDR3 sequence is 13 residues long. The V gene's germline CDR1 is MNHEY and CDR2 SMNVEV (reference sequence). The V gene lost 5 bases and the J gene lost 9 bases, with 16 bases spanning the gap. The CDR3 bases are TGTGCCAGCAGTCCGCCATTTGCCCCTAAAGCTTTCTTT. This codes for CASSPPFAPKAFF.

The V call is TRBV18, the J call TRBJ1-5; D may be TRBD1 (6 bases). The V gene lost 4 bases and the J gene lost 5 bases, with 9 bases spanning the gap. CDR3 length: 13 residues. Germline V CDR1 and CDR2: KGHSH, LQKENI. The CDR3 DNA reads as TGTGCCAGCTCACGGCAGGGGTATCAGCCCCAGCATTTT. Amino acids: CASSRQGYQPQHF.

The chain joins TRBV7-8 to TRBJ1-3; TRBD1 might be the D (5 bases). This CDR3 spans 13 amino acids. Germline V gene sequence: CDR1 SGHVS, CDR2 FQNEAQ. Trimming removed 1 base at V and 7 bases at J, with 8 bases between. CDR3 residues: CASSLENRNTIYF. CDR3 bases: TGTGCCAGCAGCTTAGAGAACAGGAACACCATATATTTT.

The V gene is TRBV6-2 or TRBV6-3, the J gene TRBJ2-7; 7 nucleotides line up with TRBD2. Germline CDR1 is MNHEY and CDR2 is SVGEGT. There are 14 residues in the CDR3. The junction had 11 bases not matched to a gene; V was cut back by 5 bases and J by 7 bases. This CDR3 reads CASSTPSGNWEQYF. CDR3 bases: TGTGCCAGCAGTACCCCTAGCGGAAACTGGGAGCAGTACTTC.

This clone was seen a few times. This chain connects TRBV18 to TRBJ1-4; D ambiguous. The CDR3 is made up of 16 amino acids. The V and J ends lost 3 bases and 0 bases respectively, with 11 bases between them. In germline, CDR1 is KGHSH, CDR2 LQKENI. DNA of the CDR3: TGTGCCAGCTCACCCCGACAACCTGCAACTAATGAAAAACTGTTTTTT. Residues: CASSPRQPATNEKLFF.

The rearrangement links TRBV5-6 to TRBJ1-1; D not resolved. The germline V gene has CDR1 SGHDT and CDR2 YYEEEE. Between the trimmed V and J ends, which lost 2 bases and 0 bases, there was a span of 5 bases. CDR3 length: 13 residues. The CDR3 sequence: CASSFQMNTEAFF. CDR3 in DNA: TGTGCCAGCAGCTTTCAAATGAACACTGAAGCTTTCTTT.

The J gene is TRBJ1-2, the V gene TRBV7-2; D gene unclear. Trimming shortened V by 2 bases and J by 9 bases, and 13 bases separated the two germline ends. Looked up from germline, CDR1 is SGHTA and CDR2 is FQGNSA. The CDR3 has 13 residues. CDR3 region: CASSLRELSSYTF. Here the CDR3 DNA reads TGTGCCAGCAGCTTACGGGAATTGAGTAGCTACACCTTC.

The genes are TRBV5-1 and TRBJ2-5; possible D gene TRBD1, 7 bases. Germline V gene sequence: CDR1 SGHRS, CDR2 YFSETQ. The CDR3 has 16 amino acids. V lost 4 bases and J 4 bases, leaving 20 bases between the germline ends. The CDR3 reads CASSRVPGGQAETQYF. CDR3 DNA: TGCGCCAGCAGCCGGGTCCCAGGGGGGCAGGCAGAGACCCAGTACTTC.